This TCR beta chain is from a study of cytomegalovirus exposure and HLA in healthy donors. Study-wide points: Whilst most TCR sequences proved rare, a subset of public TCRs occurred across many donors.

Of note for this clone: Its antigen is unidentified.

Only in-frame clones appear in the TCRdb table, and some are missing; sequencing was by immunoSEQ multiplex PCR. The data show approximately 190,000 clones, with 75% to 90% seen just once and 6% to 9% held by the top ten. This TCR was sampled from a young man in good health and CMV-seropositive. The sequencing input was PBMCs.

CDR3 DNA sequence: TGTGCCAGCAGTTACCGGCGGGGGACCCCGGCTTATGAGCAGTACTTC. Protein sequence: CASSYRRGTPAYEQYF. The chain employs TRBV6-6 and TRBJ2-7; 7 bases are a match to TRBD2. Germline lookup yields CDR1 MNHNY and CDR2 SVGAGI (reference sequence). V dropped 2 bases and J dropped 7; count of bases not matched to a gene: 14. There are 16 residues in the CDR3.